These 23 T cell receptor beta chains originate from one sample sequenced in a study of spatial heterogeneity in lung cancer. TCRdb ran MiXCR on the 5' RACE reads and lists one entry per CDR3 protein. Here the sample spans roughly 4,600 distinct CDR3 sequences, about a sixth being singletons. Specified time point: sample taken at primary tumor resection. Material for sequencing was whole RNA from tumor, nontumor lung or frozen PBMC, left unsorted. Sequencing used normal lung tissue next to the tumor, obtained at surgery. These receptors originate from a male donor with early-stage non-small cell lung cancer.

This clonotype has only a few counts. The V gene is TRBV5-1, the J gene TRBJ1-1, with D unresolved. V shed 4 bases and J shed 4 bases, with 20 bases lying between them. This CDR3 comprises 16 residues. The germline gives CDR1 SGHRS, CDR2 YFSETQ. The CDR3, as DNA: TGCGCCAGCAGCATCCGGTTTCATGGTGCAGGCACTGAAGCTTTCTTT. Protein product: CASSIRFHGAGTEAFF.

This clonotype has a count of ten or more. This chain links TRBV28 with TRBJ2-7, with D unclear. Germline CDR1 reads MDHEN; CDR2 reads SYDVKM. The germline V and J ends were trimmed by 4 bases and 3 bases, with 13 bases remaining between them. The CDR3 is 14 residues long. CDR3 sequence reads: CASSSQSDGYEQYF. The CDR3 region has the DNA TGTGCCAGCAGTTCCCAATCGGACGGCTACGAGCAGTACTTC.

This clonotype was recorded many times. The chain carries TRBV12-3 or TRBV12-4 and TRBJ2-3; 9 nucleotides match TRBD1. The junction had 3 bases not matched to a gene; V was cut back by 5 bases and J by 0 bases. There are 15 residues in the CDR3. CDR3 amino acids: CASSAGQGSTDTQYF. The CDR3 DNA sequence: TGTGCCAGCAGTGCAGGACAGGGGAGCACAGATACGCAGTATTTT.

This chain links TRBV30 with TRBJ2-5, with 7 bases identical to TRBD2. Germline V CDR1 and CDR2: GTSNPN, SVGIG (reference sequence). J lost 5 bases, V lost 2 bases, and 8 bases had no gene match. This CDR3 has 14 residues. CDR3 loop: CAWSTRTRPETQYF. In DNA, the CDR3 is TGTGCCTGGAGTACCAGGACTAGGCCCGAGACCCAGTACTTC.

This clonotype is labeled as medium-sized (0.01 to 0.1%). The chain links TRBV10-3 to TRBJ1-5, with D possibly TRBD1 on 6 matching bases. The germline CDR1 and CDR2 sequences are ENHRY and SYGVKD. This CDR3 contains 15 residues. Trimming removed 0 bases at V and 4 bases at J, with 10 bases between. CDR3 protein: CAISESRQENQPQHF. The CDR3 coding sequence is TGTGCCATCAGTGAGTCGAGACAGGAAAATCAGCCCCAGCATTTT.

This clonotype occurred many times. V gene TRBV6-1 combines with J gene TRBJ2-7, with 8 bases aligning to TRBD1. Germline values: CDR1 MNHNS, CDR2 SASEGT. Unmatched junction bases numbered 8, after V lost 1 base and J lost 9 bases. The length of the CDR3 is 14 residues. The CDR3 nucleotides are TGTGCCAGCAGTGAAGGGGACAGGTGGAGCGGGCAGTACGTC. Its protein is CASSEGDRWSGQYV.

This clonotype is medium-sized by share. The J gene is TRBJ2-3, the V gene TRBV29-1; 12 positions agree with TRBD2. The CDR3 contains 15 residues. Germline CDR1 SQVTM, CDR2 ANQGSEA. V lost 8 bases to trimming and J lost 0 bases; unmatched junction nucleotides: 6. The CDR3 is CSPRGLAGSTDTQYF. The CDR3 DNA reads as TGCAGCCCCCGAGGACTAGCGGGAAGCACAGATACGCAGTATTTT.

This chain connects TRBV29-1 to TRBJ2-7, with 9 bases aligning to TRBD1. Trimming removed 4 bases from V and 2 bases from J; junction bases left unmatched: 3. Germline assignment: CDR1 SQVTM and CDR2 ANQGSEA. The CDR3 is made up of 13 amino acids. CDR3 amino acids: CSVGYRGPYEQYF. CDR3 DNA sequence: TGCAGCGTTGGATACAGGGGGCCCTACGAGCAGTACTTC.

In this sample, this clonotype turned up a few times. The DNA of the CDR3 is TGCAGCGTTGAAGGGGCCTCCTACGAGCAGTACTTC. Its protein product is CSVEGASYEQYF. This chain connects TRBV29-1 to TRBJ2-7; D remains unclear. CDR1 and CDR2 (germline): SQVTM, ANQGSEA. V dropped 1 base and J dropped 0 bases, with 4 bases sitting between them. The CDR3 length is 12 residues.

The CDR3 spells CASSPVGSGVPADTQYF. The CDR3 DNA follows: TGTGCCAGCTCACCCGTAGGGAGCGGGGTCCCCGCAGATACGCAGTATTTT. The chain recombines TRBV18 with TRBJ2-3; TRBD2 matches 7 bases. Trimming cost V 3 bases and J 4 bases; bases outside gene matches: 13. Germline assignment: CDR1 KGHSH and CDR2 LQKENI. The CDR3 has 17 amino acids.

In its sample, this clonotype ranks as medium-sized (0.01 to 0.1%). The V call is TRBV7-8, the J call TRBJ2-5; D might be TRBD2 (6 bases). Germline loops: CDR1 SGHVS, CDR2 FQNEAQ. V was cut by 0 bases and J by 0 bases, with 8 bases left in between. The CDR3 is 15 amino acids. CDR3 in DNA: TGTGCCAGCAGCTTAGCGGGGGGTTACCAAGAGACCCAGTACTTC. Translated: CASSLAGGYQETQYF.

By sample share, this clonotype is medium-sized (0.01 to 0.1%). The chain combines TRBV2 with TRBJ1-4, with 10 bases aligning to TRBD1. The CDR3 contains 14 residues. The J segment lost 8 bases and the V segment lost 6 bases, leaving 6 bases of the junction unmatched. Germline values: CDR1 SNHLY, CDR2 FYNNEI. In DNA, the CDR3 is TGTGCCAGCAGGACGGACAGGGGGGACGAAAAACTGTTTTTT. Amino acids: CASRTDRGDEKLFF.

This clonotype was counted once. V usage is TRBV7-9 and J usage is TRBJ1-2; no clear D gene. This CDR3 spans 14 amino acids. The V end lost 1 base, the J end lost 4 bases, and 10 bases lay between the germline ends. Germline V lookup: CDR1 SEHNR, CDR2 FQNEAQ (reference sequence). This CDR3 reads CASSLVQSTYGYTF. The CDR3 DNA is TGTGCCAGCAGCTTAGTGCAATCGACCTATGGCTACACCTTC.

This clonotype was seen once. The chain couples TRBV5-1 to TRBJ2-1, with TRBD2 identical over 8 bases. Germline V gene sequence: CDR1 SGHRS, CDR2 YFSETQ. The CDR3 covers 15 residues. V dropped 0 bases and J dropped 8; count of bases not matched to a gene: 7. CDR3 amino acids: CASSLAVGLADEQFF. CDR3 nucleotide sequence: TGCGCCAGCAGCTTGGCCGTAGGACTAGCCGATGAGCAGTTCTTC.

A note on this clonotype: A much larger clone sits a single nucleotide away, making a read error possible. The CDR3 carries no conserved terminal phenylalanine or tryptophan, so it likely arises from a read error. The chain links TRBV29-1 to TRBJ2-1; D ambiguous. Trimming cost V 2 bases and J 11 bases, with 13 bases left between them. In germline, CDR1 is SQVTM, CDR2 ANQGSEA. This CDR3 has 12 residues. The chain's CDR3 is CSVETGGGQQFL. The CDR3 DNA reads TGCAGCGTTGAAACGGGCGGCGGCCAGCAGTTCCTC.

The chain employs TRBV2 and TRBJ2-3; possible D gene TRBD1, 6 bases. Trimming removed 5 bases at V and 1 base at J, with 16 bases between. This CDR3 comprises 16 residues. Looked up from germline, CDR1 is SNHLY and CDR2 is FYNNEI. In DNA, the CDR3 is TGTGCCAGCAGTCAAATCCAGGGGCCCGGCACAGATACGCAGTATTTT. Translating it yields CASSQIQGPGTDTQYF.

This chain links TRBV20-1 with TRBJ2-1, with 9 bases aligning to TRBD2. With 8 bases clipped from V and 2 bases from J, the junction kept 13 bases outside the gene matches. This CDR3 is built from 16 residues. Germline CDR1 and CDR2: DFQATT and SNEGSKA (reference sequence). CDR3 bases: TGCAGTCTCAGCCCGCCCGCTAGCGGGACCTACAATGAGCAGTTCTTC. Translating gives CSLSPPASGTYNEQFF.

The chain joins TRBV6-2 or TRBV6-3 to TRBJ2-2, with D tentatively TRBD1 or TRBD2 (6 bases each). Per the germline V gene, CDR1 is MNHEY and CDR2 is SVGEGT. Trimming took 4 bases from V and 8 from J, leaving 17 bases between them. There are 15 residues in the CDR3. CDR3 sequence (DNA): TGTGCCAGCAGTTTCCTTCCGGGGGCGGATGGGGAGCTGTTTTTT. This codes for CASSFLPGADGELFF.

This clonotype was observed many times. Here the CDR3 DNA reads TGTGCCAGCAGTGATGATACGCAAGAGACCCAGTACTTC. As protein: CASSDDTQETQYF. V gene TRBV2 combines with J gene TRBJ2-5; D not certain. The germline CDR1 and CDR2 sequences are SNHLY and FYNNEI. The ends were cut back, 3 bases at V and 2 bases at J, with 7 bases in the middle. CDR3 length: 13 residues.

This chain uses TRBV5-1 with TRBJ1-6; 12 bases map to TRBD1. This CDR3 is 17 amino acids long. Per germline, CDR1 SGHRS and CDR2 YFSETQ. V lost 5 bases and J lost 6; bases outside the gene matches: 9. The CDR3 DNA sequence: TGCGCCAGCAGAAACCGGGACAGGGGGCTTGGTAATTCACCCCTCCACTTT. It specifies CASRNRDRGLGNSPLHF. The variable domain in full, completed from reference TRBV5-1 and TRBJ1-6, reads KAGVTQTPRYLIKTRGQQVTLSCSPISGHRSVSWYQQTPGQGLQFLFEYFSETQRNKGNFPGRFSGRQFSNSRSEMNVSTLELGDSALYLCASRNRDRGLGNSPLHFGNGTRLTVT.

This clonotype has more than one count but fewer than ten. This chain links TRBV19 with TRBJ1-1; unclear D gene. The CDR3 covers 17 residues. V was trimmed by 1 base and J by 0 bases, leaving 15 bases between them. The germline V gene encodes CDR1 LNHDA and CDR2 SQIVND (reference sequence). In DNA, the CDR3 is TGTGCCAGTAGTATAGTCACGCTGGGCCGCCTGAACACTGAAGCTTTCTTT. This encodes CASSIVTLGRLNTEAFF.

The rearrangement joins TRBV29-1 to TRBJ2-1, with D possibly matching TRBD2 (5 bases). The CDR3 covers 14 residues. The germline V gene encodes CDR1 SQVTM and CDR2 ANQGSEA. The ends were cut back, 1 base at V and 0 bases at J, with 7 bases in the middle. The CDR3 bases are TGCAGCGTTGAAGTTGGGAGCTCCTACAATGAGCAGTTCTTC. Protein: CSVEVGSSYNEQFF.

This clonotype is medium-sized by share. The chain combines TRBV7-2 with TRBJ2-1; TRBD2 matches 11 bases. V trimming: 5 bases; J trimming: 5 bases; junction bases outside the gene matches: 5. CDR1 SGHTA and CDR2 FQGNSA come from the germline V gene. The CDR3 has 15 amino acids. CDR3 nucleotide sequence: TGTGCCAGCAGCCTTACTAGCGGGGGACACAATGAGCAGTTCTTC. It translates to CASSLTSGGHNEQFF.